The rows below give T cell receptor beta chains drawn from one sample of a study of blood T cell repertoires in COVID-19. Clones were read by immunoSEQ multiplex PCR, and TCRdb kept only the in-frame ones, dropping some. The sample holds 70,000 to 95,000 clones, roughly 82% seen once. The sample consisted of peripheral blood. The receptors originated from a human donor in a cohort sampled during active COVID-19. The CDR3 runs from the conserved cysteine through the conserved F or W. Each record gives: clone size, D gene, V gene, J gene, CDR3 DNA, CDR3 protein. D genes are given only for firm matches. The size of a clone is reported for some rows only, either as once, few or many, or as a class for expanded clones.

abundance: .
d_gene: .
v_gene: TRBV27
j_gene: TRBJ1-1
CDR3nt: TGTGCCAGCAGTTTATCGTTCGCTACGAGCACTGAAGCTTTCTTT
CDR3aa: CASSLSFATSTEAFF

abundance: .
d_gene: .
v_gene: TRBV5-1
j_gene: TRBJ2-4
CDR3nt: TGCGCCGGGCTTATAGCCAAAAACATTCAGTACTTC
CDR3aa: CAGLIAKNIQYF

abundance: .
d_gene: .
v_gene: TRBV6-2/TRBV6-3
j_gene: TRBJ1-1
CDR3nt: TGTGCCAGCAGTTACTCAACAGGGACTATGAACACTGAAGCTTTCTTT
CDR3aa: CASSYSTGTMNTEAFF

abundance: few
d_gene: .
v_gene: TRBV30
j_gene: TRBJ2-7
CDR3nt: TGTGCCTGGAGTGAAGACCTCCGAAGCGGGTACGAGCAGTACTTC
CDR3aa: CAWSEDLRSGYEQYF

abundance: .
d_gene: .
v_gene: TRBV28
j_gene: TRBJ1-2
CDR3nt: TGTGCCAGCACCCTTCCGGGGCTTAGGGGGGGCTACACCTTC
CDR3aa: CASTLPGLRGGYTF

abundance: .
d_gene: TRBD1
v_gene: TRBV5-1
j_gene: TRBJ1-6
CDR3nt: TGCGCCAGCAGCCCCACCTCGACAGGGGGCTATAATTCACCCCTCCACTTT
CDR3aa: CASSPTSTGGYNSPLHF

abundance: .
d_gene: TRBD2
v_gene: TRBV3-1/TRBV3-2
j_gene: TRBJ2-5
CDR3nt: TGTGCCAGCAGCCAAGATCGGCCTAGCGGGGGCCAAGAGACCCAGTACTTC
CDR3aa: CASSQDRPSGGQETQYF

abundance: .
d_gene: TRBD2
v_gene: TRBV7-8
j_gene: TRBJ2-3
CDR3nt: TGTGCCAGCAGCTTACCTCGACTAGCGGTCACAGATACGCAGTATTTT
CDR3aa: CASSLPRLAVTDTQYF

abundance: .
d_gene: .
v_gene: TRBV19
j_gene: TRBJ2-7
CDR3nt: TGTGCCAGTAGTATAGGATCAGGGGAATACGAGCAGTACTTC
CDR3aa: CASSIGSGEYEQYF

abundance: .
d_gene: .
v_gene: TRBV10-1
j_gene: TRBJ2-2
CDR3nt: TGCGCCAGCAGTGAGAGGGGAATCAACACCGGGGAGCTGTTTTTT
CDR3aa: CASSERGINTGELFF

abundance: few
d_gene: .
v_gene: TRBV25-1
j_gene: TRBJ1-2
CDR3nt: TGTGCCAGCAGCGGGGGGTGGGGATCTAACTATGGCTACACCTTC
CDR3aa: CASSGGWGSNYGYTF